This TCR beta chain derives from a study of T-cell reconstitution after alpha-beta-depleted transplantation in children (dated by TCRdb to 2016 to 2017). About the investigation overall: T-cell immune reconstitution after TCRalphabeta/CD19-depleted allogeneic hematopoietic cell transplantation in children was quantitatively tracked in the study by means of TCR repertoire profiling.

At least ten counts were recorded for this clonotype. The specificity of this receptor is unknown. No base-level quality is on record; no much larger clone is a single base apart. Trimming removed 7 bases from V and 5 bases from J; the gene matches leave 8 bases unexplained. The CDR3 starts with the cysteine, ends with the phenylalanine, and has 14 residues. Solely the CDR3 DNA is kept, with 42 bases framed from the first base. Taken with the paper, the label for treatment or condition translates to: allogeneic hematopoietic cell transplantation with graft depleted of TCRalphabeta T cells and CD19 B cells. TCRalphabeta/CD19-depleted allogeneic hematopoietic cell grafts were given to the transplant recipients, all of whom were children. The investigation overall reported the following: The apparently early alphabetaT-cell count recovery about two months after transplant was reportedly dependent on only several hundred rapidly expanded clones derived from non-depleted graft cells. In some patients, the high TCRbeta diversity seen at day 60 was put down to recipient T cells and intrathymic progenitors that had survived conditioning. Over subsequent months, a decline in hyperexpanded clone frequencies was noted, and after one year, T-cell counts and TCRbeta diversity were mostly ascribed to newly produced T cells.

The protocol used for the library was PCR. TCRdb names Illumina HiSeq 2500 as the instrument used. To normalize quantification of the TCRbeta repertoire, the TCR libraries were built with molecular barcoding that relied on unique molecular identifiers. TCRdb's own reprocessing of the public reads used fastp at Q25 and MiXCR and kept productive beta chains. Identical CDR3 proteins give one entry, which carries the most common genes and DNA. The sample has about 870,000 distinct CDR3 sequences on record, 15% to 20% of them singletons. Jointly, the top ten make up approximately 4.5% of the sample. The sequence joins TRBV12-3 or TRBV12-4 to TRBJ2-5; 9 middle bases align to TRBD1. The sequence was obtained from a male patient under 18 who had a stem cell transplant for acute lymphoblastic leukemia, so the T cells may come from the graft donor. This sample comprised PBMCs, mostly from graft donor cells, obtained 360 days after TCRalphabeta/CD19-depleted stem cell transplant. Read as DNA, the sequence is TGTGCCAGCAAGACGGGACAGGGTAGGGAGACCCAGTACTTC. This translates into CASKTGQGRETQYF.